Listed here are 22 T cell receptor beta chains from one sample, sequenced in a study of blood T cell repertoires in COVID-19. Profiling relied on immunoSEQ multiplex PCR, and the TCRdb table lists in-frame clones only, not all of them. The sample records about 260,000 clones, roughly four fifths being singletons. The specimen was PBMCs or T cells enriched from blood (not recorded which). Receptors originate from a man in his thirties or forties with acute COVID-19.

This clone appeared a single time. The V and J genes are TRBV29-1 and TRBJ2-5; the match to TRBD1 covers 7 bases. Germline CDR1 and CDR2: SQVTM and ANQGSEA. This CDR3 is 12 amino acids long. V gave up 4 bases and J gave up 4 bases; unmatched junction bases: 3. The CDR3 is CSVGGGGETQYF. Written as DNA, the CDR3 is TGCAGCGTTGGAGGGGGCGGAGAGACCCAGTACTTC.

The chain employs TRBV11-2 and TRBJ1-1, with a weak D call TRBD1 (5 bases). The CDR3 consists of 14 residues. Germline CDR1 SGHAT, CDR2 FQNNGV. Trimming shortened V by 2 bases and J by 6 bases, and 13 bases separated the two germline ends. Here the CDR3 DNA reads TGTGCCAGCAGCTTACAGGGCAGGGTGGCTGAAGCTTTCTTT. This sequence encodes CASSLQGRVAEAFF.

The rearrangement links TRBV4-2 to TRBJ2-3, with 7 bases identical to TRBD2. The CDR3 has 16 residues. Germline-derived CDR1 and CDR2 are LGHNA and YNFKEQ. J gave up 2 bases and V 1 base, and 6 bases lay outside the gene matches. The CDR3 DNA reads TGTGCCAGCAGCCAAGGGGGGGGAGCGGCCACAGATACGCAGTATTTT. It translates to CASSQGGGAATDTQYF.

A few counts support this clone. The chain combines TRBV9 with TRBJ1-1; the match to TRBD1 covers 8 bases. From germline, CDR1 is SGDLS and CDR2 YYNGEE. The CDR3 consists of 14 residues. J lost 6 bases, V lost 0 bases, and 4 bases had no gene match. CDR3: CASSVGTGSPEAFF. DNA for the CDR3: TGTGCCAGCAGCGTAGGGACAGGGAGCCCTGAAGCTTTCTTT.

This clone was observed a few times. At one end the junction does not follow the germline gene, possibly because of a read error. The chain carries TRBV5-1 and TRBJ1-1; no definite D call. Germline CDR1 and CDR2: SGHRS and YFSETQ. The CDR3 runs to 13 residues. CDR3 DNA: TGTGCCAGCAGCCCGGACGGGGTTACTGAAGCTTTCTTT. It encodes CASSPDGVTEAFF.

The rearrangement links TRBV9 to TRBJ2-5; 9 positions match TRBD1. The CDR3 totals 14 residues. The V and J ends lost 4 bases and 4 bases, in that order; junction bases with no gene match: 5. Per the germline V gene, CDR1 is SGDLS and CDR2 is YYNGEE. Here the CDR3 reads CASSTGTGLETQYF. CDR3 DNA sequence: TGTGCCAGCAGCACCGGGACAGGGTTAGAGACCCAGTACTTC.

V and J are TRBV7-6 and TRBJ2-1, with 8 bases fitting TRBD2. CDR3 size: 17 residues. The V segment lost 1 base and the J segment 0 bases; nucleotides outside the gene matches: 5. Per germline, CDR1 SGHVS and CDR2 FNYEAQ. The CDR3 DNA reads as TGTGCCAGCAGCTTAGGGTTACTAGCGGCCTCCTACAATGAGCAGTTCTTC. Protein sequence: CASSLGLLAASYNEQFF.

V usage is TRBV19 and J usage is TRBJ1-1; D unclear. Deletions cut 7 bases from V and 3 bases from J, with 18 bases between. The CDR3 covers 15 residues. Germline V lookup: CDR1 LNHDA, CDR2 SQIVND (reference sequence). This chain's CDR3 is CASNAGPDYYTEAFF. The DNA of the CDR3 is TGTGCCAGTAACGCGGGCCCCGACTATTACACTGAAGCTTTCTTT.

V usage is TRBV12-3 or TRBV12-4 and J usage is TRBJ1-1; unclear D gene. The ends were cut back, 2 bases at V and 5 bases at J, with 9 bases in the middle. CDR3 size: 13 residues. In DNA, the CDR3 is TGTGCCAGCAGTTTATCGGGGATAACTGAAGCTTTCTTT. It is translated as CASSLSGITEAFF.

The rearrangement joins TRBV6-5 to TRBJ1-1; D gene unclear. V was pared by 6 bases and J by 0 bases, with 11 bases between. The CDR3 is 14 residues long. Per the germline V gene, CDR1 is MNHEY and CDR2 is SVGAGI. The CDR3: CASSVGDLNTEAFF. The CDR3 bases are TGTGCCAGCAGCGTCGGGGATTTGAACACTGAAGCTTTCTTT.

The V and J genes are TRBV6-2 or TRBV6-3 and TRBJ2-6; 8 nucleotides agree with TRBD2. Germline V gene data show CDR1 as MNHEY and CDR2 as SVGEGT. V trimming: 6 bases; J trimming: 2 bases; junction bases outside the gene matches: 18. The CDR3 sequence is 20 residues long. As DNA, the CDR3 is TGTGCCAGCAGCCCTCCCCCATACGGGACTAGTGGTCCTGGGGCCAACGTCCTGACTTTC. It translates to CASSPPPYGTSGPGANVLTF.

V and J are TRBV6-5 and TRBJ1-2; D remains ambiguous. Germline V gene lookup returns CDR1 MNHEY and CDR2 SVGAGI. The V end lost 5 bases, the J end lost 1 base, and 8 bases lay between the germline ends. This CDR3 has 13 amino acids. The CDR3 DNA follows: TGTGCCAGCAGTCACGAGAGTAACTATGGCTACACCTTC. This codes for CASSHESNYGYTF.

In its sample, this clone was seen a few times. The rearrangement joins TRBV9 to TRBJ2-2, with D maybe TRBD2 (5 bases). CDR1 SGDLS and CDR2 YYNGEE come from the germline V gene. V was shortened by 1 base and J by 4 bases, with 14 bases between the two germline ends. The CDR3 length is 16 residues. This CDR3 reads CASSVTTVLATGELFF. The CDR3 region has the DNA TGTGCCAGCAGCGTAACAACAGTCCTAGCCACCGGGGAGCTGTTTTTT.

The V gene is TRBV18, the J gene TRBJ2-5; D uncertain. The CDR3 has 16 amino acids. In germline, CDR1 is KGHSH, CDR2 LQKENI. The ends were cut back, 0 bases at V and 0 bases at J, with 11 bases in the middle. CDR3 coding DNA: TGTGCCAGCTCACCACCGGTTGGCCTAGACCAAGAGACCCAGTACTTC. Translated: CASSPPVGLDQETQYF. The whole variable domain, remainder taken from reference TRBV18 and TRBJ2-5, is NAGVMQNPRHLVRRRGQEARLRCSPMKGHSHVYWYRQLPEEGLKFMVYLQKENIIDESGMPKERFSAEFPKEGPSILRIQQVVRGDSAAYFCASSPPVGLDQETQYFGPGTRLLVL.

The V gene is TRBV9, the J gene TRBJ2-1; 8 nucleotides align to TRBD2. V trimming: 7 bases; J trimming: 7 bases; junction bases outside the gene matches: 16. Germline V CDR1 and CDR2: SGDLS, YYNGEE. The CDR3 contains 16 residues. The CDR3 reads CASPRQELAAWNEQFF. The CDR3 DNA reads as TGTGCCAGCCCGCGCCAAGAACTAGCGGCTTGGAATGAGCAGTTCTTC.

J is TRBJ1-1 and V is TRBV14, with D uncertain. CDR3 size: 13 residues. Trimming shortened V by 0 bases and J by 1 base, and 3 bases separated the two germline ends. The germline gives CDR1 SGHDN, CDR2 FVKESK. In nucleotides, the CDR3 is TGTGCCAGCAGCCAAGAGCGGAACACTGAAGCTTTCTTT. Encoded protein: CASSQERNTEAFF.

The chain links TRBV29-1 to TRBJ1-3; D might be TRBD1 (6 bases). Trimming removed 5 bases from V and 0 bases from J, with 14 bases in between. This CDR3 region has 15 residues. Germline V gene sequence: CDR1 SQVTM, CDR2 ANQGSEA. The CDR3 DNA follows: TGCAGCGTTCTTATCGACAGGCCCTCTGGAAACACCATATATTTT. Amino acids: CSVLIDRPSGNTIYF.

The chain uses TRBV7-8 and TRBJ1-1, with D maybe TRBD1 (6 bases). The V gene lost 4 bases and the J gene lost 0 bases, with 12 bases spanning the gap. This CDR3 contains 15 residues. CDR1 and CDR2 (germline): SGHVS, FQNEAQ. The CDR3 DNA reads TGTGCCAGCAGCTCAAGAGGACAGTTGAACACTGAAGCTTTCTTT. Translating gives CASSSRGQLNTEAFF.

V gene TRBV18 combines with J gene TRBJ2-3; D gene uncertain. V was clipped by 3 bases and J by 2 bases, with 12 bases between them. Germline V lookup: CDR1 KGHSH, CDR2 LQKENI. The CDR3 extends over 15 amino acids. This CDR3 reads CASSPRRSSTDTQYF. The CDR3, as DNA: TGTGCCAGCTCACCCCGCCGGAGTTCCACAGATACGCAGTATTTT. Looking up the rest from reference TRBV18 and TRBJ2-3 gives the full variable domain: NAGVMQNPRHLVRRRGQEARLRCSPMKGHSHVYWYRQLPEEGLKFMVYLQKENIIDESGMPKERFSAEFPKEGPSILRIQQVVRGDSAAYFCASSPRRSSTDTQYFGPGTRLTVL.

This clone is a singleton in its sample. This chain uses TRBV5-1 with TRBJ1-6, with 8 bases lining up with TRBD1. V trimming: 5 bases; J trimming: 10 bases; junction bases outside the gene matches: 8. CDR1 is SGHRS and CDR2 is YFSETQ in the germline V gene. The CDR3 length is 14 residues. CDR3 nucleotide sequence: TGCGCCAGCAGTTTTGACAGGGGAGGGTCACCCCTCCACTTT. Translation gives CASSFDRGGSPLHF.

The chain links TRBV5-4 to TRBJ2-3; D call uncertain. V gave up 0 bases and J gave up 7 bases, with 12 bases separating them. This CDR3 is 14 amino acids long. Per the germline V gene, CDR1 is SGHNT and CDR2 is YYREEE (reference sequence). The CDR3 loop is CASSLGGSRNTQYF. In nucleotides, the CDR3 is TGTGCCAGCAGCTTGGGTGGTAGTCGAAATACGCAGTATTTT.

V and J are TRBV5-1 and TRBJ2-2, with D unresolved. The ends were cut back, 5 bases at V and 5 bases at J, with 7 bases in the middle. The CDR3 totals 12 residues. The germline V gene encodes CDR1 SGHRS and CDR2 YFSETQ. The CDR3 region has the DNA TGCGCCAGCAGGAGTCGAACCGGGGAGCTGTTTTTT. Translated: CASRSRTGELFF.